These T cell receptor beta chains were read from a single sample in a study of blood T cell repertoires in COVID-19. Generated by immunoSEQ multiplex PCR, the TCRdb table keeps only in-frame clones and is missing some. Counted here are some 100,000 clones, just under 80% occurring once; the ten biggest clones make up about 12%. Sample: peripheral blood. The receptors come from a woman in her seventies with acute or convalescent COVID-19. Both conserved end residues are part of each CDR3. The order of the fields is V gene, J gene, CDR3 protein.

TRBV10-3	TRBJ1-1	CAISDNGGSTEAFF
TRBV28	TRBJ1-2	CASRAGTGGESNYGYTF
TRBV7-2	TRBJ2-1	CASSSRQGGDEQFF
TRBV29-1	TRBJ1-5	CSEDRVEQPQHF
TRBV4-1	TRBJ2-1	CASSQGTTSGKPNNEQFF
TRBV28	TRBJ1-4	CASSATATNEKLFF
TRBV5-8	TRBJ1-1	CASSLDQTNTEAFF
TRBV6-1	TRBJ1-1	CASSEEPGANTEAFF
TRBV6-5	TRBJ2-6	CASSYVGAGANVLTF
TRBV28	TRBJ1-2	CASLGQGNGYTF
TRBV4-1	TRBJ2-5	CASSQDGRGGQETQYF
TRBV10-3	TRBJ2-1	CAISDPGNEQFF
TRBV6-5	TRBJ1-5	CASNRGGQGLQPQHF
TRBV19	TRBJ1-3	CASSIGPGLTSGNTIYF
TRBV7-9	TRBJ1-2	CASSPVRTVNYGYTF
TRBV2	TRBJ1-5	CASSEAWAVWHF
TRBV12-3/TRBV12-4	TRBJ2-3	CASSPSSDTQYF
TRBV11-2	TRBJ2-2	CASSLGTGNTGELFF
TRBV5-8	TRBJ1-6	CASSLDQGGNSPLHF
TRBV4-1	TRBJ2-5	CASSQNVGGRETQYF
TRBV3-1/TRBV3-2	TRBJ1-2	CASSLRRDSYGYTF
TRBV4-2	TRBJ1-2	CASSQGGQWNYGYTF
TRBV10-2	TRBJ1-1	CASTGLPNTEAFF
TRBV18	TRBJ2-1	CASSPPAGGRSYNEQFF
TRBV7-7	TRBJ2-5	CASSLGGLRYQETQYF
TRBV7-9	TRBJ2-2	CASSSDRAHAGELFF
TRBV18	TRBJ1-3	CASSRTVSGNTIYF
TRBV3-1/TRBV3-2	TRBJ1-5	CASSLSNQPQHF
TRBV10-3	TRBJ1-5	CAISESPTRSNQPQHF
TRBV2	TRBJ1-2	CASRTGGEGYTF
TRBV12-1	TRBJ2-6	CASSFGKDRGVYTGANVLTF
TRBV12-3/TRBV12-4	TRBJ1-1	CASSFGGSVEAFF
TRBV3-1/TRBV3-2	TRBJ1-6	CASSQDPTGVGTLHF
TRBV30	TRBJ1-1	CAWSVRYTEAFF
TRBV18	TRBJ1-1	CASSRSGMNTEAFF
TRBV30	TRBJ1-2	CAWYRDRVYGYTF
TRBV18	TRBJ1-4	CASSRSPGTENEKLFF
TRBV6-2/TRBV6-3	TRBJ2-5	CASSWWLGRGQETQYF
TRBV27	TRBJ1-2	CASSLSWGGYGYTF
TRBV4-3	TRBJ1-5	CASSQSWTGDQPQHF
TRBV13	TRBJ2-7	CASSSSGTGGPFPYEQYF